Described below is a single TCR beta chain sequence and its context. These data come from a study of blood T cell repertoires in COVID-19. Study-wide background: T cells, B-cell-depleted T cells, or PBMCs supplied cDNA or gDNA.

Sequenced by immunoSEQ multiplex PCR; TCRdb stores in-frame clones only, minus some. The repertoire holds roughly 200,000 clones, with around 90% as singletons. With V trimmed by 5 bases and J by 5 bases, 5 bases remained unmatched. Looked up from germline, CDR1 is ENHRY and CDR2 is SYGVKD. The CDR3 has 14 amino acids. This receptor was obtained from a man in his thirties or forties who had recovered from COVID-19. The chain carries TRBV10-3 and TRBJ1-4; 7 positions match TRBD1. The specimen sequenced was PBMCs or T cells enriched from blood (not recorded which). CDR3 sequence reads: CAISRDSKNEKLFF. The CDR3 coding sequence is TGTGCCATCAGTAGGGACAGTAAAAATGAAAAACTGTTTTTT.